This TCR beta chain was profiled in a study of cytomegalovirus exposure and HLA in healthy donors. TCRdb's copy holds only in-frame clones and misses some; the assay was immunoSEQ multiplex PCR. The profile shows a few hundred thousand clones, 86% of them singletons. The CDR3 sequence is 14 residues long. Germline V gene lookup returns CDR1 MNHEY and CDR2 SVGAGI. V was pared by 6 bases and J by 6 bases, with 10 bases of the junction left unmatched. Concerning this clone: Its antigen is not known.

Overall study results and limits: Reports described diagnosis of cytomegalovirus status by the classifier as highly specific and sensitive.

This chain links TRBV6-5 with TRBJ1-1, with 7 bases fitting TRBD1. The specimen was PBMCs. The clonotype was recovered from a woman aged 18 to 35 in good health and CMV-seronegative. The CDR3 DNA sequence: TGTGCCAGCAGCCAAACAGGGGATTTCCCTGAAGCTTTCTTT. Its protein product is CASSQTGDFPEAFF.